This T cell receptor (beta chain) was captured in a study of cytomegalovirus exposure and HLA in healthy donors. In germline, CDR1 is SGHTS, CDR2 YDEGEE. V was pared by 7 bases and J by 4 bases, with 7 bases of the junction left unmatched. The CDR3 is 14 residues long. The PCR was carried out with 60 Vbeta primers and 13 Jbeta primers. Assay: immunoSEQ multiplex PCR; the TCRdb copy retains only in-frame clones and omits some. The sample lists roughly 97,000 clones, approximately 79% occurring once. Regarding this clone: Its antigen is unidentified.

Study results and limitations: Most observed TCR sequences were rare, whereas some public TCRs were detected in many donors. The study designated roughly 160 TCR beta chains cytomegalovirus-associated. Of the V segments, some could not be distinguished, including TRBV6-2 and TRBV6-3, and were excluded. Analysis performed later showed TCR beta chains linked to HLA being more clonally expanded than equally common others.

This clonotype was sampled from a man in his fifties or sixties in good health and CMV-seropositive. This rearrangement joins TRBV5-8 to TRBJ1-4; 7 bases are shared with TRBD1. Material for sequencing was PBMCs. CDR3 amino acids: CASGYRGFNEKLFF. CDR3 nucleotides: TGTGCCAGCGGTTACAGGGGATTTAATGAAAAACTGTTTTTT.